These T cell receptor beta chains were read from a single sample in a study of T cell changes during pregnancy in multiple sclerosis. Libraries were prepared by immunoSEQ multiplex PCR; TCRdb keeps only in-frame clonotypes and omits some of them. In the table there are more than 55,000 clones, over 75% of which are singletons. The material was peripheral blood, obtained in the first trimester of pregnancy. These receptor sequences come from a female donor in good health, enrolled as a control in a pregnancy study. Each CDR3 is given with its conserved first and last residue. The order of the fields is clone size, D gene, V gene, J gene, CDR3 protein, CDR3 DNA. D genes are given only for firm matches. Size is stated for part of the rows, as once, few or many counts, or as a class when the clone is expanded.

abundance: once; d_gene: NA; v_gene: TRBV6-1; j_gene: TRBJ2-3; CDR3aa: CASSEFGTELGTDTQYF; CDR3nt: TGTGCCAGCAGTGAATTCGGGACTGAGTTGGGCACAGATACGCAGTATTTT
abundance: NA; d_gene: NA; v_gene: TRBV6-5; j_gene: TRBJ2-7; CDR3aa: CASSQGPSSYEQYF; CDR3nt: TGTGCCAGCAGCCAGGGCCCGAGCTCCTACGAGCAGTACTTC
abundance: NA; d_gene: NA; v_gene: TRBV6-5; j_gene: TRBJ2-1; CDR3aa: CASSYQGRQFF; CDR3nt: TGTGCCAGCAGTTATCAGGGTAGGCAGTTCTTC
abundance: NA; d_gene: TRBD2; v_gene: TRBV27; j_gene: TRBJ2-7; CDR3aa: CASRKTSGYSSYEQYF; CDR3nt: TGTGCCAGCAGGAAGACTAGCGGGTATTCCTCCTACGAGCAGTACTTC
abundance: NA; d_gene: NA; v_gene: TRBV6-1; j_gene: TRBJ2-1; CDR3aa: CASSELHEGNEQFF; CDR3nt: TGTGCCAGCAGTGAACTCCACGAGGGCAATGAGCAGTTCTTC
abundance: NA; d_gene: NA; v_gene: TRBV27; j_gene: TRBJ2-7; CDR3aa: CASSPYREGEQYF; CDR3nt: TGTGCCAGCAGTCCCTACAGGGAAGGAGAGCAGTACTTC
abundance: NA; d_gene: TRBD2; v_gene: TRBV15; j_gene: TRBJ2-7; CDR3aa: CATSRSSGGLSYEQYF; CDR3nt: TGTGCCACCAGCAGAAGTTCGGGGGGACTCTCCTACGAGCAGTACTTC
abundance: NA; d_gene: NA; v_gene: TRBV28; j_gene: TRBJ2-2; CDR3aa: CASRRSLASNTGELFF; CDR3nt: TGTGCCAGCAGACGCTCCCTAGCGTCGAACACCGGGGAGCTGTTTTTT
abundance: once; d_gene: NA; v_gene: TRBV7-2; j_gene: TRBJ2-1; CDR3aa: CASSFGLRSYNEQFF; CDR3nt: TGTGCCAGCAGCTTTGGACTACGCTCCTACAATGAGCAGTTCTTC
abundance: NA; d_gene: NA; v_gene: TRBV25-1; j_gene: TRBJ1-1; CDR3aa: CASSEWGQNTEAFF; CDR3nt: TGTGCCAGCAGTGAATGGGGACAGAACACTGAAGCTTTCTTT
abundance: NA; d_gene: NA; v_gene: TRBV28; j_gene: TRBJ2-1; CDR3aa: CASGENRVNEQFF; CDR3nt: TGTGCCAGCGGGGAAAACAGGGTCAATGAGCAGTTCTTC
abundance: NA; d_gene: TRBD1; v_gene: TRBV28; j_gene: TRBJ2-1; CDR3aa: CASSLVRTGGYNEQFF; CDR3nt: TGTGCCAGCAGTTTGGTTAGGACAGGGGGCTACAATGAGCAGTTCTTC
abundance: few; d_gene: NA; v_gene: TRBV4-1; j_gene: TRBJ1-2; CDR3aa: CASSRQTESYGYTF; CDR3nt: TGCGCCAGCAGCCGCCAGACAGAGAGCTATGGCTACACCTTC
abundance: NA; d_gene: NA; v_gene: TRBV28; j_gene: TRBJ2-7; CDR3aa: CASREGGGKQYF; CDR3nt: TGTGCCAGCCGAGAAGGAGGGGGCAAGCAGTACTTC
abundance: NA; d_gene: NA; v_gene: TRBV27; j_gene: TRBJ1-1; CDR3aa: CASSFTGYTEAFF; CDR3nt: TGTGCCAGCAGTTTTACAGGGTACACTGAAGCTTTCTTT
abundance: NA; d_gene: NA; v_gene: TRBV5-5; j_gene: TRBJ1-5; CDR3aa: CASSSGTRYQPQHF; CDR3nt: TGTGCCAGCAGCTCCGGGACACGATATCAGCCCCAGCATTTT
abundance: NA; d_gene: NA; v_gene: TRBV5-8; j_gene: TRBJ2-7; CDR3aa: CASSLTGHEQYF; CDR3nt: TGTGCCAGCAGCTTGACAGGACACGAGCAGTACTTC
abundance: NA; d_gene: TRBD2; v_gene: TRBV10-3; j_gene: TRBJ2-1; CDR3aa: CAISRLAGLDEQFF; CDR3nt: TGTGCCATCAGCCGCCTAGCGGGGCTCGATGAGCAGTTCTTC
abundance: NA; d_gene: TRBD2; v_gene: TRBV2; j_gene: TRBJ2-3; CDR3aa: CASITLADNTDTQYF; CDR3nt: TGTGCCAGCATCACGCTAGCGGATAACACAGATACGCAGTATTTT
abundance: NA; d_gene: NA; v_gene: TRBV25-1; j_gene: TRBJ2-5; CDR3aa: CASSGLGGLEGETQYF; CDR3nt: TGTGCCAGCAGCGGTCTGGGGGGGCTAGAGGGAGAGACCCAGTACTTC
abundance: NA; d_gene: NA; v_gene: TRBV6-5; j_gene: TRBJ1-6; CDR3aa: CASSLSGQNNSPLHF; CDR3nt: TGTGCCAGCAGTCTAAGTGGACAGAATAATTCACCCCTCCACTTT
abundance: NA; d_gene: NA; v_gene: TRBV5-1; j_gene: TRBJ2-5; CDR3aa: CASSFSMGRQETQYF; CDR3nt: TGCGCCAGCAGCTTCTCGATGGGCAGACAAGAGACCCAGTACTTC
abundance: NA; d_gene: TRBD2; v_gene: TRBV2; j_gene: TRBJ2-3; CDR3aa: CAGKAGGWDTQYF; CDR3nt: TGTGCCGGAAAAGCGGGGGGGTGGGATACGCAGTATTTT
abundance: NA; d_gene: NA; v_gene: TRBV5-8; j_gene: TRBJ1-5; CDR3aa: CASSRTEPNQPQHF; CDR3nt: TGTGCCAGCAGCAGGACAGAGCCGAATCAGCCCCAGCATTTT
abundance: NA; d_gene: NA; v_gene: TRBV27; j_gene: TRBJ1-2; CDR3aa: CASRRTGGDYGYTF; CDR3nt: TGTGCCAGCAGACGAACGGGGGGTGACTATGGCTACACCTTC
abundance: NA; d_gene: NA; v_gene: TRBV10-3; j_gene: TRBJ1-4; CDR3aa: CAISESRDILFF; CDR3nt: TGTGCCATCAGTGAGTCAAGGGACATTCTGTTTTTT
abundance: NA; d_gene: TRBD1; v_gene: TRBV30; j_gene: TRBJ1-2; CDR3aa: CAWSLTGQGVDGYTF; CDR3nt: TGTGCCTGGAGTCTTACGGGACAGGGGGTGGATGGCTACACCTTC
abundance: few; d_gene: TRBD1; v_gene: TRBV11-2; j_gene: TRBJ2-7; CDR3aa: CASSSGQTYEQYF; CDR3nt: TGTGCCAGCAGCTCGGGACAGACCTACGAGCAGTACTTC
abundance: few; d_gene: NA; v_gene: TRBV7-2; j_gene: TRBJ1-5; CDR3aa: CASSLGWTVNQPQHF; CDR3nt: TGTGCCAGCAGTCTAGGTTGGACAGTAAATCAGCCCCAGCATTTT
abundance: NA; d_gene: NA; v_gene: TRBV19; j_gene: TRBJ1-1; CDR3aa: CASSIFSGVNTEAFF; CDR3nt: TGTGCCAGTAGTATCTTTAGCGGAGTGAACACTGAAGCTTTCTTT
abundance: NA; d_gene: TRBD1; v_gene: TRBV5-8; j_gene: TRBJ1-1; CDR3aa: CASSLRTGWYSDTEAFF; CDR3nt: TGTGCCAGCAGCCTGCGGACAGGGTGGTACTCGGACACTGAAGCTTTCTTT
abundance: NA; d_gene: TRBD1; v_gene: TRBV11-1; j_gene: TRBJ1-5; CDR3aa: CASSDGTEYNQPQHF; CDR3nt: TGTGCCAGCAGCGATGGGACAGAGTACAATCAGCCCCAGCATTTT
abundance: NA; d_gene: TRBD2; v_gene: TRBV5-8; j_gene: TRBJ2-2; CDR3aa: CASSIAGTSAPAGPQFF; CDR3nt: TGTGCCAGCAGCATCGCCGGGACTAGCGCGCCCGCGGGTCCCCAGTTTTTT
abundance: NA; d_gene: NA; v_gene: TRBV18; j_gene: TRBJ2-7; CDR3aa: CASSPGSSYEQYF; CDR3nt: TGTGCCAGCTCACCAGGCAGCTCCTACGAGCAGTACTTC
abundance: NA; d_gene: NA; v_gene: TRBV19; j_gene: TRBJ2-3; CDR3aa: CATRRMGGGSTDTQYF; CDR3nt: TGTGCCACCCGAAGGATGGGCGGGGGCTCCACAGATACGCAGTATTTT
abundance: NA; d_gene: TRBD1; v_gene: TRBV27; j_gene: TRBJ2-1; CDR3aa: CASSRTGADTTLYNEQFF; CDR3nt: TGTGCCAGCAGCAGGACAGGGGCGGACACTACTCTGTACAATGAGCAGTTCTTC
abundance: NA; d_gene: TRBD1; v_gene: TRBV28; j_gene: TRBJ2-7; CDR3aa: CASSLPGQGRAYEQYF; CDR3nt: TGTGCCAGCAGTTTACCCGGACAGGGTAGGGCGTACGAGCAGTACTTC
abundance: NA; d_gene: NA; v_gene: TRBV27; j_gene: TRBJ2-1; CDR3aa: CATPGLDYNEQFF; CDR3nt: TGTGCCACCCCGGGACTGGATTACAATGAGCAGTTCTTC
abundance: once; d_gene: TRBD1; v_gene: TRBV18; j_gene: TRBJ1-6; CDR3aa: CASSPLNAWADRGNSPLHF; CDR3nt: TGTGCCAGCTCACCACTTAATGCGTGGGCCGACAGGGGTAATTCACCCCTCCACTTT
abundance: NA; d_gene: TRBD1; v_gene: TRBV11-3; j_gene: TRBJ2-7; CDR3aa: CASSLGTGPYEQYF; CDR3nt: TGTGCCAGCAGCTTAGGGACAGGACCTTACGAGCAGTACTTC
abundance: once; d_gene: NA; v_gene: TRBV6-1; j_gene: TRBJ1-4; CDR3aa: CASSARERAEFF; CDR3nt: TGTGCCAGCAGCGCACGGGAAAGGGCCGAGTTTTTT
abundance: NA; d_gene: TRBD1; v_gene: TRBV10-3; j_gene: TRBJ1-6; CDR3aa: CAITETGGYNSPLHF; CDR3nt: TGTGCCATCACCGAGACAGGGGGTTATAATTCACCCCTCCACTTT
abundance: NA; d_gene: NA; v_gene: TRBV21-1; j_gene: TRBJ2-1; CDR3aa: CASNIQRGGLAGYEQFF; CDR3nt: TGTGCCAGCAACATACAACGGGGCGGACTAGCGGGCTATGAGCAGTTCTTC
abundance: NA; d_gene: NA; v_gene: TRBV19; j_gene: TRBJ2-5; CDR3aa: CASSASGGETQYF; CDR3nt: TGTGCCAGTAGTGCCTCCGGGGGAGAGACCCAGTACTTC
abundance: NA; d_gene: TRBD1; v_gene: TRBV11-3; j_gene: TRBJ2-3; CDR3aa: CASSTGGTVDTQYF; CDR3nt: TGTGCCAGCAGCACAGGGGGCACCGTGGATACGCAGTATTTT
abundance: NA; d_gene: NA; v_gene: TRBV19; j_gene: TRBJ1-6; CDR3aa: CASSPPGGDNSPLHF; CDR3nt: TGTGCCAGTAGTCCCCCCGGGGGGGATAATTCACCCCTCCACTTT
abundance: NA; d_gene: TRBD2; v_gene: TRBV27; j_gene: TRBJ2-7; CDR3aa: CASSLRGLAAYEQYF; CDR3nt: TGTGCCAGCAGTTTGAGGGGACTAGCGGCCTACGAGCAGTACTTC
abundance: NA; d_gene: NA; v_gene: TRBV28; j_gene: TRBJ2-7; CDR3aa: CASSFPAASSYEQYF; CDR3nt: TGTGCCAGCAGTTTTCCAGCGGCCAGCTCCTACGAGCAGTACTTC
abundance: NA; d_gene: NA; v_gene: TRBV2; j_gene: TRBJ2-1; CDR3aa: CASSDNSGKYNEQFF; CDR3nt: TGTGCCAGCAGCGATAACAGCGGTAAATACAATGAGCAGTTCTTC
abundance: NA; d_gene: NA; v_gene: TRBV13; j_gene: TRBJ1-1; CDR3aa: CASSITGSLASTEAFF; CDR3nt: TGTGCCAGCAGCATAACCGGGTCTCTGGCGAGCACTGAAGCTTTCTTT
abundance: NA; d_gene: NA; v_gene: TRBV7-6; j_gene: TRBJ1-1; CDR3aa: CASSLALTVEETEAFF; CDR3nt: TGTGCCAGCAGCTTAGCATTAACGGTTGAGGAAACTGAAGCTTTCTTT
abundance: once; d_gene: NA; v_gene: TRBV6-5; j_gene: TRBJ2-2; CDR3aa: CASSYIARVSTGELFF; CDR3nt: TGTGCCAGCAGTTACATAGCCAGGGTTTCCACCGGGGAGCTGTTTTTT
abundance: NA; d_gene: NA; v_gene: TRBV18; j_gene: TRBJ2-5; CDR3aa: CASSPAGPETQYF; CDR3nt: TGTGCCAGCTCACCTGCGGGGCCAGAGACCCAGTACTTC